The rows below give T cell receptor beta chains drawn from one sample of a study of cytomegalovirus exposure and HLA in healthy donors. Sequencing used immunoSEQ multiplex PCR; TCRdb keeps in-frame clones, though not all of them. This repertoire shows tens of thousands of clones, 80% found once; its top ten account for roughly 5.5%. Sequencing used PBMCs. The source of these receptors is a male donor in good health and CMV-seronegative. CDR3s include the opening cysteine and the closing phenylalanine or tryptophan. D genes are given only for firm matches. Clone sizes are given selectively: once, few, many, or a class where the clone is expanded.

v_call	d_call	j_call	clone_size	cdr3_aa	cdr3_nt
TRBV5-1	NA	TRBJ2-5	NA	CASNLRAGIGGETQYF	TGCGCCAGCAACCTCAGGGCCGGCATAGGCGGAGAGACCCAGTACTTC
TRBV6-4	TRBD2	TRBJ2-5	NA	CASSELAGETQYF	TGTGCCAGCAGTGAGTTAGCGGGAGAGACCCAGTACTTC
TRBV30	NA	TRBJ1-1	NA	CAWTLGGGTEAFF	TGTGCCTGGACCCTAGGGGGGGGGACTGAAGCTTTCTTT
TRBV5-6	NA	TRBJ2-7	NA	CASSFLGGEQYF	TGTGCCAGCAGCTTTTTAGGGGGCGAGCAGTACTTC
TRBV7-9	NA	TRBJ1-3	NA	CASSTQGSSGNTIYF	TGTGCCAGCAGCACTCAGGGGAGCTCTGGAAACACCATATATTTT
TRBV15	NA	TRBJ2-5	NA	CATRPPGEETQYF	TGTGCCACCAGGCCGCCGGGAGAAGAGACCCAGTACTTC
TRBV7-9	NA	TRBJ1-2	once	CASSLVGDLAFGYTF	TGTGCCAGCAGCTTAGTTGGGGACTTAGCTTTCGGCTACACCTTC
TRBV7-6	NA	TRBJ2-1	NA	CASSLAGGAFYNEQFF	TGTGCCAGCAGCTTAGCAGGCGGAGCTTTCTACAATGAGCAGTTCTTC
TRBV6-5	NA	TRBJ1-5	NA	CASSPTGRGNQPQHF	TGTGCCAGCAGTCCGACGGGTCGGGGCAATCAGCCCCAGCATTTT
TRBV9	NA	TRBJ1-3	NA	CASTETASGNTIYF	TGTGCCAGCACTGAAACAGCTTCTGGAAACACCATATATTTT
TRBV7-9	NA	TRBJ1-1	NA	CASALTQGSTEAFF	TGTGCCAGCGCGCTCACCCAAGGGAGCACTGAAGCTTTCTTT
TRBV5-1	NA	TRBJ1-2	NA	CASSAYQGPNYGYTF	TGCGCCAGCAGCGCATACCAGGGGCCTAACTATGGCTACACCTTC
TRBV19	TRBD1	TRBJ2-5	NA	CASSYRGRETQYF	TGTGCCAGTAGCTACAGGGGACGAGAGACCCAGTACTTC
TRBV13	NA	TRBJ2-7	NA	CASSSPGAYEQYF	TGTGCCAGCAGCTCCCCCGGGGCCTACGAGCAGTACTTC
TRBV20-1	NA	TRBJ1-2	NA	CSASDSHGYTF	TGCAGTGCTTCGGACAGCCATGGCTACACCTTC
TRBV5-1	NA	TRBJ2-2	NA	CASSSVRNTGELFF	TGCGCCAGCAGCTCGGTACGAAACACCGGGGAGCTGTTTTTT
TRBV5-1	NA	TRBJ1-4	NA	CASSSGQNNEKLFF	TGCGCCAGCAGCTCGGGACAAAATAATGAAAAACTGTTTTTT
TRBV5-6	TRBD1	TRBJ1-1	NA	CASSRPQGVNTEAFF	TGTGCCAGCAGCCGACCACAGGGGGTGAACACTGAAGCTTTCTTT
TRBV7-9	NA	TRBJ2-7	NA	CASSRGAWGDEQYF	TGTGCCAGCAGCCGCGGTGCTTGGGGGGACGAGCAGTACTTC
TRBV27	TRBD2	TRBJ2-1	NA	CASSLALAGAHEQFF	TGTGCCAGCAGTTTAGCTCTAGCGGGAGCCCATGAGCAGTTCTTC
TRBV10-3	TRBD1	TRBJ2-2	NA	CAIRAGQGATGELFF	TGTGCCATCAGGGCAGGACAGGGGGCCACCGGGGAGCTGTTTTTT
TRBV7-2	NA	TRBJ2-5	NA	CASSSPGTQYF	TGTGCCAGCAGCTCACCAGGGACCCAGTACTTC
TRBV30	TRBD1	TRBJ2-7	once	CAWGDRVDEQYF	TGTGCCTGGGGGGACAGGGTTGACGAGCAGTACTTC
TRBV2	NA	TRBJ2-4	NA	CASSVEGVGIQYF	TGTGCCAGCAGTGTAGAGGGGGTGGGCATTCAGTACTTC
TRBV6-4	TRBD1	TRBJ1-5	NA	CASETGSLGNQPQHF	TGTGCCAGCGAGACAGGGAGTTTAGGCAATCAGCCCCAGCATTTT
TRBV5-1	TRBD1	TRBJ1-6	few	CASSLVYRGNSPLHF	TGCGCCAGCAGCTTGGTGTACAGGGGTAATTCACCCCTCCACTTT
TRBV7-9	TRBD1	TRBJ2-5	once	CASSLTDRGPAWETQYF	TGTGCCAGCAGCTTAACAGACAGGGGACCTGCCTGGGAGACCCAGTACTTC
TRBV15	NA	TRBJ1-1	NA	CATSRDPQGRGNTEAFF	TGTGCCACCAGCAGAGATCCCCAGGGCAGGGGGAACACTGAAGCTTTCTTT
TRBV30	NA	TRBJ1-2	NA	CAWSAGQLDGGYTF	TGTGCCTGGAGTGCAGGACAGCTAGACGGTGGCTACACCTTC
TRBV7-2	TRBD2	TRBJ2-3	NA	CASSLARRREVPDTQYF	TGTGCCAGCAGCTTGGCCCGAAGGCGGGAGGTGCCAGATACGCAGTATTTT
TRBV7-8	TRBD1	TRBJ1-1	NA	CASRVSGGAGTEAFF	TGTGCCAGCAGGGTTTCAGGGGGCGCAGGGACTGAAGCTTTCTTT
TRBV19	TRBD2	TRBJ2-1	few	CASMGLAGVLDEQFF	TGTGCCAGTATGGGACTAGCGGGAGTCTTAGATGAGCAGTTCTTC
TRBV2	TRBD1	TRBJ1-6	NA	CASSDSRGPNSPLHF	TGTGCCAGCAGTGATTCCAGGGGGCCGAATTCACCCCTCCACTTT
TRBV10-3	NA	TRBJ2-1	NA	CAISAGAEPFYNEQFF	TGTGCCATCAGTGCCGGAGCGGAGCCCTTCTACAATGAGCAGTTCTTC
TRBV6-5	TRBD2	TRBJ2-7	NA	CASRQLAGSREQYF	TGTGCCAGCAGGCAACTAGCGGGCTCTCGCGAGCAGTACTTC
TRBV2	TRBD2	TRBJ2-3	NA	CASSEVAGNTDTQYF	TGTGCCAGCAGTGAGGTAGCGGGGAACACAGATACGCAGTATTTT
TRBV27	NA	TRBJ2-7	NA	CASGGYYEQYF	TGTGCCAGCGGCGGATACTACGAGCAGTACTTC
TRBV2	TRBD1	TRBJ1-3	NA	CASRQGLSGNTIYF	TGTGCCAGCAGACAGGGGCTCTCTGGAAACACCATATATTTT
TRBV7-2	NA	TRBJ2-5	NA	CASSLASTGGETQYF	TGTGCCAGCAGCTTAGCCTCAACCGGAGGGGAGACCCAGTACTTC
TRBV19	TRBD1	TRBJ1-2	NA	CASSADRGNYGYTF	TGTGCCAGTAGTGCGGACAGGGGTAACTATGGCTACACCTTC
TRBV6-5	NA	TRBJ1-2	NA	CASSYARGNYGYTF	TGTGCCAGCAGTTACGCCCGAGGGAACTATGGCTACACCTTC
TRBV19	TRBD1	TRBJ1-4	NA	CASSTSGGRSEKLFF	TGTGCCAGTAGTACGTCAGGGGGCCGGAGTGAAAAACTGTTTTTT
TRBV7-6	NA	TRBJ1-2	NA	CASSLTQGGGYTF	TGTGCCAGCAGCTTAACTCAGGGAGGTGGCTACACCTTC
TRBV4-3	NA	TRBJ2-2	few	CASSQDYTGELFF	TGCGCCAGCAGCCAGGACTACACCGGGGAGCTGTTTTTT
TRBV19	NA	TRBJ2-7	NA	CASSMVPGGNYEQYF	TGTGCCAGTAGTATGGTCCCAGGGGGGAACTACGAGCAGTACTTC
TRBV5-8	TRBD1	TRBJ1-1	NA	CASSLDGTGNLNTEAFF	TGTGCCAGCAGCTTGGATGGGACAGGAAACCTGAACACTGAAGCTTTCTTT
TRBV29-1	TRBD1	TRBJ2-7	NA	CSVGHRGRLADRYEQYF	TGCAGCGTTGGGCACAGGGGGCGCCTAGCAGATCGATACGAGCAGTACTTC
TRBV21-1	NA	TRBJ1-6	NA	CASSIPGSTNSPLHF	TGTGCCAGCAGCATACCAGGGTCTACTAATTCACCCCTCCACTTT